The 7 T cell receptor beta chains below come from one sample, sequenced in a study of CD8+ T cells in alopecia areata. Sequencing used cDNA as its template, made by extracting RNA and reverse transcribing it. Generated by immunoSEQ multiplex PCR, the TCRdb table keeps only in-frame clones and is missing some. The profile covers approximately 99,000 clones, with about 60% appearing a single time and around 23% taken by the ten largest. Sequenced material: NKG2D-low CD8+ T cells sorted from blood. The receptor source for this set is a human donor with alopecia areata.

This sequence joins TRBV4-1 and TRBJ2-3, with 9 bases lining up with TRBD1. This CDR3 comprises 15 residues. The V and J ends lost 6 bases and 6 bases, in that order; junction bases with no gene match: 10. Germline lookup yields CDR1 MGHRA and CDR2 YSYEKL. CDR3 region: CASRPRDRALDTQYF. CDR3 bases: TGCGCCAGCAGACCCCGGGACAGGGCCTTGGATACGCAGTATTTT.

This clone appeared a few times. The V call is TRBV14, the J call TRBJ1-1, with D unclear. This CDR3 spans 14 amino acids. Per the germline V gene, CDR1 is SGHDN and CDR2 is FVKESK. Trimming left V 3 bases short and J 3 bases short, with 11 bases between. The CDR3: CASSQEREDTEAFF. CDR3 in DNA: TGTGCCAGCAGCCAGGAAAGGGAGGACACTGAAGCTTTCTTT.

For the CDR3, the DNA is TGTGCCAGCAGCACCGGAGAGACCCAGTACTTC. It specifies CASSTGETQYF. The chain couples TRBV7-2 to TRBJ2-5; unclear D gene. Trimming removed 5 bases at V and 4 bases at J, with 5 bases between. The CDR3 spans 11 residues. Germline V gene sequence: CDR1 SGHTA, CDR2 FQGNSA.

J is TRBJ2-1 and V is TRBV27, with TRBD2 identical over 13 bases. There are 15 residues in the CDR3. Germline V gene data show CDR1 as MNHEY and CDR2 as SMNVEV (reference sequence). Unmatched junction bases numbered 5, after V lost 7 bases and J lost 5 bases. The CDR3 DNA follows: TGTGCCAGCACCGAACTAGCGGGAGGGGACAATGAGCAGTTCTTC. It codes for CASTELAGGDNEQFF.

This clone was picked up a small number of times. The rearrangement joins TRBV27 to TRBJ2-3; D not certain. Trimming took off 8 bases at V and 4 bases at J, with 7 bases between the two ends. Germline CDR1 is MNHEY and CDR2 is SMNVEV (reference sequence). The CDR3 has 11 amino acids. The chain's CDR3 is CASAAADTQYF. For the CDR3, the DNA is TGTGCCAGCGCGGCAGCAGATACGCAGTATTTT.

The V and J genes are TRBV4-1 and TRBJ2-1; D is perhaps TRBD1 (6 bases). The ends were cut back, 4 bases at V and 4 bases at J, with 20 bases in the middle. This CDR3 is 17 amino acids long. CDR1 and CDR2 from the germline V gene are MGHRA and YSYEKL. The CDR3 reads CASSRRSRDTYYNEQFF. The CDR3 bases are TGCGCCAGCAGCCGAAGGAGCCGGGACACATATTACAATGAGCAGTTCTTC.

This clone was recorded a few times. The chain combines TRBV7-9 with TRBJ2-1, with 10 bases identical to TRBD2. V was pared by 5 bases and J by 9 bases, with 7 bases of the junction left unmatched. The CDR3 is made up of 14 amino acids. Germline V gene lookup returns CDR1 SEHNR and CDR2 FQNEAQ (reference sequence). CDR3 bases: TGTGCCAGCAGCCCGGGGGTAGCGGGAGGTGAGCAGTTCTTC. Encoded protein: CASSPGVAGGEQFF.